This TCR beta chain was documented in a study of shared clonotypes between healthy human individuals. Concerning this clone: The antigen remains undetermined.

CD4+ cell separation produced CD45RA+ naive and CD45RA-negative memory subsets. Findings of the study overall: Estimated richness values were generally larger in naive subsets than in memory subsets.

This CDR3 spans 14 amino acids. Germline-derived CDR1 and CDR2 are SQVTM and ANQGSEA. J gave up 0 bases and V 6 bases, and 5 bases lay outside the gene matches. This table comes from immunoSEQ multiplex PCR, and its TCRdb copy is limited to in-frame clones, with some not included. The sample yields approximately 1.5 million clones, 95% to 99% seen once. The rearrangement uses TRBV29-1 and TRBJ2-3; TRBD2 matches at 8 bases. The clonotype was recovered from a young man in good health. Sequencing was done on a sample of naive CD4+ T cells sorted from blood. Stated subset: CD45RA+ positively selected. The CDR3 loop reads CSVLAVTSTDTQYF. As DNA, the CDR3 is TGCAGCGTACTAGCGGTTACTAGCACAGATACGCAGTATTTT.